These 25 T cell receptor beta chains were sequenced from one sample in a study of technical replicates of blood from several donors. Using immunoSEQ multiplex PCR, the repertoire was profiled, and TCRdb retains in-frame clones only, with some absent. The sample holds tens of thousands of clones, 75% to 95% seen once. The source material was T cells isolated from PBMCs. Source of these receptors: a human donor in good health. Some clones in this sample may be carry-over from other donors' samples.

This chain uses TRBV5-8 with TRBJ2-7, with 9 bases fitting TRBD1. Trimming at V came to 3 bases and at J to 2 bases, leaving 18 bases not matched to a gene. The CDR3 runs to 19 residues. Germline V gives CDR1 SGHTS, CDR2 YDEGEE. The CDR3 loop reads CASSSGTGTRVTGPYEQYF. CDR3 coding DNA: TGTGCCAGCAGCTCCGGGACAGGGACGAGGGTAACAGGTCCCTACGAGCAGTACTTC.

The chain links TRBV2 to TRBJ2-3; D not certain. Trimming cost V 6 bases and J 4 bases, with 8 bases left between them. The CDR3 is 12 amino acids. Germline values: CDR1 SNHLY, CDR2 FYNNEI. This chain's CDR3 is CASSPVSDTQYF. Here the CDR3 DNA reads TGTGCCAGCAGCCCCGTTTCAGATACGCAGTATTTT.

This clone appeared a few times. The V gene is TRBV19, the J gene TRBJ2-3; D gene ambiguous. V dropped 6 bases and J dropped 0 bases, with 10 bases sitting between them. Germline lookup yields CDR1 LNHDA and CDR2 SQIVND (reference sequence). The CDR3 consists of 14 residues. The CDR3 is CASSYGTSTDTQYF. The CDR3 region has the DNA TGTGCCAGTAGCTACGGTACTAGCACAGATACGCAGTATTTT.

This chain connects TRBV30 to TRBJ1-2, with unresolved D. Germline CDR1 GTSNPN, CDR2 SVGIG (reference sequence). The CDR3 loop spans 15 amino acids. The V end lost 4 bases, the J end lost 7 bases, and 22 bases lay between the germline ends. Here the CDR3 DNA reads TGTGCCTGGATTTCCTTAAAGGGAGTTAGAGGTGGCTACACCTTC. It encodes CAWISLKGVRGGYTF.

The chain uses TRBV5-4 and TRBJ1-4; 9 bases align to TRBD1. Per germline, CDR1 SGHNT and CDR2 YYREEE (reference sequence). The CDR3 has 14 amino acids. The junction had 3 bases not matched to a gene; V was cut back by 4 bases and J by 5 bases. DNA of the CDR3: TGTGCCAGCAGCCTACAGGGGGCCAATGAAAAACTGTTTTTT. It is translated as CASSLQGANEKLFF.

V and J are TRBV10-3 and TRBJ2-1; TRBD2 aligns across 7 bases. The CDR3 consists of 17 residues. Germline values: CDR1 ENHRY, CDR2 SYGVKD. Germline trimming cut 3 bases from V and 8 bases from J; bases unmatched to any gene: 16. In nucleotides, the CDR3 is TGTGCCATCAGTGAATTCGGGACTATTGACAGATCCGATGAGCAGTTCTTC. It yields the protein CAISEFGTIDRSDEQFF.

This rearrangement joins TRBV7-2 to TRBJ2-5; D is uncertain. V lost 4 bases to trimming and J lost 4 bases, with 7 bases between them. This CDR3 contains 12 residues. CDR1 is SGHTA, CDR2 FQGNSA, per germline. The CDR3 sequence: CASSSPGETQYF. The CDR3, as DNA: TGTGCCAGCAGCTCCCCAGGAGAGACCCAGTACTTC. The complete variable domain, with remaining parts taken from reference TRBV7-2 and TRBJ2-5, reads GAGVSQSPSNKVTEKGKDVELRCDPISGHTALYWYRQSLGQGLEFLIYFQGNSAPDKSGLPSDRFSAERTGGSVSTLTIQRTQQEDSAVYLCASSSPGETQYFGPGTRLLVL.

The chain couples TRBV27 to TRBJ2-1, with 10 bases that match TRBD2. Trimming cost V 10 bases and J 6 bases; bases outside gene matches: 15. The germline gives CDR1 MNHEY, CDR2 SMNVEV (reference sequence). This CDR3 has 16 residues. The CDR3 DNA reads TGTGCCACCTTCCCTCATCGGACTAGCGGCCCCAATGAGCAGTTCTTC. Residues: CATFPHRTSGPNEQFF.

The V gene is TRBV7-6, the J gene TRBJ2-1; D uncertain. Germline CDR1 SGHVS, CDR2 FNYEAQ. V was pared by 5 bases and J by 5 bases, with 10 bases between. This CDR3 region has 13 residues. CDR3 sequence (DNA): TGTGCCAGCAGCAGACATGTGGACAATGAGCAGTTCTTC. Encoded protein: CASSRHVDNEQFF.

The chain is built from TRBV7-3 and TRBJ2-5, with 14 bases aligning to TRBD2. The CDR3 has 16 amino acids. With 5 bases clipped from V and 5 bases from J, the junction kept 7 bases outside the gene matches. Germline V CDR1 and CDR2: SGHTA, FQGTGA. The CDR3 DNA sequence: TGTGCCAGCAGCCCAGGGACTAGCGGGAGAGGGGAGACCCAGTACTTC. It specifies CASSPGTSGRGETQYF.

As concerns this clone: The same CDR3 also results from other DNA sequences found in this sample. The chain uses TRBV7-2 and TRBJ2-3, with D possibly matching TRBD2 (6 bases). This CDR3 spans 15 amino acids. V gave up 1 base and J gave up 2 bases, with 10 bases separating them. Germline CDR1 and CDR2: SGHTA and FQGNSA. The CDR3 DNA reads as TGTGCCAGCAGCTTAGGCCTAGCGTACACAGATACGCAGTATTTT. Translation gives CASSLGLAYTDTQYF. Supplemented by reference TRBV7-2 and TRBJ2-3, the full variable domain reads GAGVSQSPSNKVTEKGKDVELRCDPISGHTALYWYRQSLGQGLEFLIYFQGNSAPDKSGLPSDRFSAERTGGSVSTLTIQRTQQEDSAVYLCASSLGLAYTDTQYFGPGTRLTVL.

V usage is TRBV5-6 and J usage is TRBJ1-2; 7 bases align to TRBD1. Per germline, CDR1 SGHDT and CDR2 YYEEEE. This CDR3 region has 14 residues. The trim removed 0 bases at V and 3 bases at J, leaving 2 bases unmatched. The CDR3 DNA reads TGTGCCAGCAGCTTGGGAGGGGGCCACTATGGCTACACCTTC. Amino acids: CASSLGGGHYGYTF. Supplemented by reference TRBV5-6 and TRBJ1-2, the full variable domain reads DAGVTQSPTHLIKTRGQQVTLRCSPKSGHDTVSWYQQALGQGPQFIFQYYEEEERQRGNFPDRFSGHQFPNYSSELNVNALLLGDSALYLCASSLGGGHYGYTFGSGTRLTVV.

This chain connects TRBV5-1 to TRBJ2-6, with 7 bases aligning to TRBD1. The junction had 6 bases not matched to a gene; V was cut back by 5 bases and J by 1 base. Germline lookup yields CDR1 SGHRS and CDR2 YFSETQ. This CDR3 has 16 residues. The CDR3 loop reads CASRGKQGSGANVLTF. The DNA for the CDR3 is TGCGCCAGCAGGGGAAAACAGGGGTCTGGGGCCAACGTCCTGACTTTC. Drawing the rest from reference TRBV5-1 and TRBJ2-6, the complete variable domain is KAGVTQTPRYLIKTRGQQVTLSCSPISGHRSVSWYQQTPGQGLQFLFEYFSETQRNKGNFPGRFSGRQFSNSRSEMNVSTLELGDSALYLCASRGKQGSGANVLTFGAGSRLTVL.

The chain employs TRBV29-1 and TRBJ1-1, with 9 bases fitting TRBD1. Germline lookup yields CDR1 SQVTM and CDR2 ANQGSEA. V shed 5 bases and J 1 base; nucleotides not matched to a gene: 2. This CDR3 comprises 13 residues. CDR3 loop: CSVKTGGNTEAFF. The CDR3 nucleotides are TGCAGCGTTAAGACAGGGGGGAACACTGAAGCTTTCTTT.

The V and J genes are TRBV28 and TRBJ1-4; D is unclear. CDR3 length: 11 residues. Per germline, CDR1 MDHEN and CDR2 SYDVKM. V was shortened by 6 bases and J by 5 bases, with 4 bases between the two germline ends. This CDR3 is CASRENEKLFF. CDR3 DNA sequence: TGTGCCAGCAGGGAGAATGAAAAACTGTTTTTT.

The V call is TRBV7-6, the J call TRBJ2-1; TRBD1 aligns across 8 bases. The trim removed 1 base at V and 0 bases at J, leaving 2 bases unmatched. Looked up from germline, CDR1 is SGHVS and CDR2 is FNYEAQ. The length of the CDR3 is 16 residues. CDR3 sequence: CASSLGTGSSYNEQFF. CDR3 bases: TGTGCCAGCAGCTTAGGGACAGGGAGCTCCTACAATGAGCAGTTCTTC.

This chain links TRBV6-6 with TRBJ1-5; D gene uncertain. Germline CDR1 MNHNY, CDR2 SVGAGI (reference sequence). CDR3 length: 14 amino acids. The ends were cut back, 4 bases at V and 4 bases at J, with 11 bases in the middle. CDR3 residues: CASSFETPNQPQHF. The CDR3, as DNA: TGTGCCAGCAGTTTCGAGACACCGAATCAGCCCCAGCATTTT.

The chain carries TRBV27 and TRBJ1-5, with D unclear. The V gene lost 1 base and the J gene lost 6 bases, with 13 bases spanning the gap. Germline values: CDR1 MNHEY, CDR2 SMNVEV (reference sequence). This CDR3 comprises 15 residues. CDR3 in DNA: TGTGCCAGCAGTTTATGGAGGGATGAAGGTCAGCCCCAGCATTTT. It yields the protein CASSLWRDEGQPQHF.

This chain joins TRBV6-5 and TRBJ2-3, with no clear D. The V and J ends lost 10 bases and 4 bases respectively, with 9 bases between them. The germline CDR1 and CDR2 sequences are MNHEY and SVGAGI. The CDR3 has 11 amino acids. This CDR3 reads CATRGADTQYF. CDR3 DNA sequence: TGTGCCACCCGCGGAGCAGATACGCAGTATTTT.

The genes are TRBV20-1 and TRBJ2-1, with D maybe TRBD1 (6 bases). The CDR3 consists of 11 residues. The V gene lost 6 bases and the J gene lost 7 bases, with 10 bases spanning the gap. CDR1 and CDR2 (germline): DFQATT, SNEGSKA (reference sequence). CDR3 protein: CSATGQNEQFF. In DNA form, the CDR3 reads TGCAGTGCCACCGGACAGAATGAGCAGTTCTTC.

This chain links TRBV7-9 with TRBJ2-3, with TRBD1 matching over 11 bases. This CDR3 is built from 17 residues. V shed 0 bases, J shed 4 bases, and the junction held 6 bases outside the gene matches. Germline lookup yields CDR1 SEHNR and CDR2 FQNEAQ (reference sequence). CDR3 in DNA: TGTGCCAGCAGCTTAGCGCTTTTGGGACAGGGGGCAGATACGCAGTATTTT. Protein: CASSLALLGQGADTQYF. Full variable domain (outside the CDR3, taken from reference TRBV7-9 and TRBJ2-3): DTGVSQNPRHKITKRGQNVTFRCDPISEHNRLYWYRQTLGQGPEFLTYFQNEAQLEKSRLLSDRFSAERPKGSFSTLEIQRTEQGDSAMYLCASSLALLGQGADTQYFGPGTRLTVL.

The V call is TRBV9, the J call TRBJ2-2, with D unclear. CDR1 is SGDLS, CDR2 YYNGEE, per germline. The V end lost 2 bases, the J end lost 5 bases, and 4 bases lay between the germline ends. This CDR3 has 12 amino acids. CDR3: CASSVSTGELFF. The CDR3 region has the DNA TGTGCCAGCAGCGTTTCAACCGGGGAGCTGTTTTTT.

The CDR3 DNA sequence: TGTGCCAGCAGAAGACAGAACACCGGGGAGCTGTTTTTT. Amino acids: CASRRQNTGELFF. The V gene is TRBV6-4, the J gene TRBJ2-2; D gene unclear. V shed 6 bases and J shed 1 base, with 6 bases lying between them. CDR1 and CDR2 from the germline V gene are MRHNA and SNTAGT. This CDR3 has 13 residues.

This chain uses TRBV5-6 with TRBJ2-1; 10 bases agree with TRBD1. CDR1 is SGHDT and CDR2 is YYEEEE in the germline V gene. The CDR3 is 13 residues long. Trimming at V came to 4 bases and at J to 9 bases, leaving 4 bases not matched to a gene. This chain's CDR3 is CASSGWDRGEQFF. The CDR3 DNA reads TGTGCCAGCAGCGGCTGGGACAGGGGTGAGCAGTTCTTC.

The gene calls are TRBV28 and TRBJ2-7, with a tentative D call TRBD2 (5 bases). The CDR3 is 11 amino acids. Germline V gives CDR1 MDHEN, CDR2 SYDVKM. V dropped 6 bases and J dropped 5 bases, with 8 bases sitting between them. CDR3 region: CASRDYNEQYF. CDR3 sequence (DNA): TGTGCCAGCAGAGACTATAACGAGCAGTACTTC. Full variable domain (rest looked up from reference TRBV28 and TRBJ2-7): DVKVTQSSRYLVKRTGEKVFLECVQDMDHENMFWYRQDPGLGLRLIYFSYDVKMKEKGDIPEGYSVSREKKERFSLILESASTNQTSMYLCASRDYNEQYFGPGTRLTVT.